These 23 T cell receptor beta chains share one sample of origin, sequenced in a study of beta chain features in type 1 diabetes. Study outcomes and limitations: Within each of all four CD4+ subsets, Type 1 diabetes patients had TCRB CDR3s that were moderately but significantly shorter.

Isolated RNA was reverse transcribed in full, so expressed TCRB transcripts were sequenced. The assay was immunoSEQ multiplex PCR, and TCRdb's table has in-frame clones only and misses some. The profile shows around 260,000 clones, roughly 20% of them singletons. No cognate antigen is known for these TCRs. The specimen sequenced was naive CD4+ T cells from blood. These receptor sequences come from a woman aged 40 to 50 with type 1 diabetes.

The chain combines TRBV28 with TRBJ2-5; 7 nucleotides agree with TRBD1. Germline loops: CDR1 MDHEN, CDR2 SYDVKM. The V segment lost 10 bases and the J segment 2 bases; nucleotides outside the gene matches: 7. This CDR3 region has 13 residues. CDR3 DNA: TGTGCCAACCTGCCGGGACAGCAAGAGACCCAGTACTTC. Translated: CANLPGQQETQYF.

This clone appeared once. The V gene is TRBV2, the J gene TRBJ1-2; D gene uncertain. The CDR3 contains 15 residues. Trimming left V 7 bases short and J 4 bases short, with 19 bases between. CDR1 is SNHLY and CDR2 is FYNNEI in the germline V gene. CDR3 bases: TGTGCCAGCACTACCTTCATGGGAGGAAGCTATGGCTACACCTTC. It specifies CASTTFMGGSYGYTF.

The chain employs TRBV4-1 and TRBJ2-3, with D possibly matching TRBD2 (5 bases). Germline CDR1 reads MGHRA; CDR2 reads YSYEKL. The CDR3 is 18 amino acids. V shed 1 base and J shed 3 bases, with 20 bases lying between them. Written as DNA, the CDR3 is TGCGCCAGCAGCCAAGTTCCGAGAGCGGTTCTGACTACAGATACGCAGTATTTT. Amino acid sequence: CASSQVPRAVLTTDTQYF.

V usage is TRBV15 and J usage is TRBJ2-5, with TRBD2 matching over 10 bases. CDR3 length: 16 residues. Germline V CDR1 and CDR2: LNHNV, YYDKDF (reference sequence). Trimming took 3 bases from V and 3 from J; bases not matched to a gene: 7. CDR3 nucleotide sequence: TGTGCCACCAGCAGTCCCCTAGCGGGGGTTAAAGAGACCCAGTACTTC. The encoded protein is CATSSPLAGVKETQYF. The full variable domain, completed using reference TRBV15 and TRBJ2-5, is DAMVIQNPRYQVTQFGKPVTLSCSQTLNHNVMYWYQQKSSQAPKLLFHYYDKDFNNEADTPDNFQSRRPNTSFCFLDIRSPGLGDTAMYLCATSSPLAGVKETQYFGPGTRLLVL.

The chain couples TRBV5-6 to TRBJ2-4; 7 bases are shared with TRBD1. The junction had 12 bases not matched to a gene; V was cut back by 6 bases and J by 3 bases. The germline CDR1 and CDR2 sequences are SGHDT and YYEEEE. This CDR3 is 16 amino acids long. Written as DNA, the CDR3 is TGTGCCAGCACCCCGGACAGGTCGATCGGCAAAAACATTCAGTACTTC. Amino acids: CASTPDRSIGKNIQYF. Complete variable domain (other parts from reference TRBV5-6 and TRBJ2-4): DAGVTQSPTHLIKTRGQQVTLRCSPKSGHDTVSWYQQALGQGPQFIFQYYEEEERQRGNFPDRFSGHQFPNYSSELNVNALLLGDSALYLCASTPDRSIGKNIQYFGAGTRLSVL.

This clone was observed a few times. The rearrangement links TRBV27 to TRBJ2-1; TRBD1 is a possible D gene (5 bases). This CDR3 region has 14 residues. The V gene's germline CDR1 is MNHEY and CDR2 SMNVEV (reference sequence). V was cut by 8 bases and J by 3 bases, with 14 bases left in between. CDR3 coding DNA: TGTGCCAGCGGAAGGGTGGACATCTACAATGAGCAGTTCTTC. Its translation: CASGRVDIYNEQFF.

The chain uses TRBV19 and TRBJ2-6, with D perhaps TRBD2 (6 bases). CDR1 LNHDA and CDR2 SQIVND come from the germline V gene (reference sequence). This CDR3 spans 14 amino acids. V lost 4 bases, J lost 2 bases, and 6 bases lay in between. The CDR3 DNA reads TGTGCCAGTAGTACGGGGGCTGGGGCCAACGTCCTGACTTTC. Translated, it gives CASSTGAGANVLTF.

The V call is TRBV5-4, the J call TRBJ2-3, with 9 bases fitting TRBD2. V dropped 10 bases and J dropped 3; count of bases not matched to a gene: 9. CDR1 and CDR2 from the germline V gene are SGHNT and YYREEE (reference sequence). CDR3 length: 14 residues. In DNA form, the CDR3 reads TGTGCCCTGGGTAGCGGGGGTTTAACAGATACGCAGTATTTT. Encoded protein: CALGSGGLTDTQYF.

The chain carries TRBV30 and TRBJ2-1; 14 bases line up with TRBD2. The CDR3 covers 17 residues. Germline assignment: CDR1 GTSNPN and CDR2 SVGIG (reference sequence). V was pared by 1 base and J by 6 bases, with 8 bases of the junction left unmatched. This chain's CDR3 is CAWSAGTSGSISNEQFF. CDR3 in DNA: TGTGCCTGGAGTGCCGGGACTAGCGGGAGTATCTCCAATGAGCAGTTCTTC.

This clone was picked up a small number of times. The chain combines TRBV5-1 with TRBJ2-3, with 13 bases matching TRBD2. Unmatched junction bases numbered 5, after V lost 4 bases and J lost 3 bases. The CDR3 covers 16 residues. Germline V gene sequence: CDR1 SGHRS, CDR2 YFSETQ. DNA for the CDR3: TGCGCCAGCAGCCTCGGACTAGCGGGAGCAACAGATACGCAGTATTTT. Amino acids: CASSLGLAGATDTQYF.

This chain connects TRBV7-9 to TRBJ1-5; D is unclear. CDR1 and CDR2 from the germline V gene are SEHNR and FQNEAQ (reference sequence). The length of the CDR3 is 13 residues. V was clipped by 1 base and J by 6 bases, with 7 bases between them. The CDR3 coding sequence is TGTGCCAGCAGCTTAGGAGATGTTCAGCCCCAGCATTTT. Translation gives CASSLGDVQPQHF.

This clone was observed a few times. CDR3 protein: CASTSSTDTQYF. The DNA for the CDR3 is TGTGCCAGCACTTCGAGCACAGATACGCAGTATTTT. The chain couples TRBV2 to TRBJ2-3; D remains unclear. This CDR3 is built from 12 residues. CDR1 is SNHLY and CDR2 is FYNNEI in the germline V gene. Trimming cost V 7 bases and J 0 bases, with 5 bases left between them. The variable domain in full, completed from reference TRBV2 and TRBJ2-3, reads EPEVTQTPSHQVTQMGQEVILRCVPISNHLYFYWYRQILGQKVEFLVSFYNNEISEKSEIFDDQFSVERPDGSNFTLKIRSTKLEDSAMYFCASTSSTDTQYFGPGTRLTVL.

Only a few counts were recorded for this clone. V and J are TRBV9 and TRBJ2-2; D ambiguous. The CDR3 has 16 residues. CDR1 and CDR2 from the germline V gene are SGDLS and YYNGEE. V was trimmed by 0 bases and J by 0 bases, leaving 9 bases between them. CDR3 protein: CASSVDPSANTGELFF. In DNA, the CDR3 is TGTGCCAGCAGCGTAGATCCCAGCGCGAACACCGGGGAGCTGTTTTTT.

The gene calls are TRBV30 and TRBJ1-1; D remains unclear. V was trimmed by 7 bases and J by 0 bases, leaving 18 bases between them. Germline V gives CDR1 GTSNPN, CDR2 SVGIG (reference sequence). This CDR3 is 15 amino acids long. DNA of the CDR3: TGTGCCTCGATCATTCGGTCCCTCCTGAACACTGAAGCTTTCTTT. Its translation: CASIIRSLLNTEAFF.

This clone was detected only a few times. This chain's CDR3 is CASRRDSGNQPQHF. The CDR3 DNA reads as TGTGCCAGCAGGCGGGACTCGGGCAATCAGCCCCAGCATTTT. The gene calls are TRBV28 and TRBJ1-5, with D possibly matching TRBD1 (5 bases). V shed 6 bases and J shed 2 bases, with 11 bases lying between them. The CDR3 is made up of 14 amino acids. Germline V CDR1 and CDR2: MDHEN, SYDVKM. Filled out from reference TRBV28 and TRBJ1-5, the complete variable domain reads DVKVTQSSRYLVKRTGEKVFLECVQDMDHENMFWYRQDPGLGLRLIYFSYDVKMKEKGDIPEGYSVSREKKERFSLILESASTNQTSMYLCASRRDSGNQPQHFGDGTRLSIL.

The table lists this clone with a few counts. Other DNA sequences within the sample encode an identical CDR3. The V and J genes are TRBV4-3 and TRBJ2-3, with 13 positions matching TRBD2. The ends lost 3 bases at V and 3 bases at J; junction bases unmatched: 3. CDR3 length: 16 residues. From germline, CDR1 is LGHNA and CDR2 YSLEER. DNA for the CDR3: TGCGCCAGCAGCCAGGGGACTAGCGGGATTACAGATACGCAGTATTTT. This sequence encodes CASSQGTSGITDTQYF.

This clone has a handful of counts. This CDR3 is also generated by other DNA sequences in the sample. This sequence joins TRBV9 and TRBJ1-5; TRBD1 is a possible D gene (5 bases). V gave up 3 bases and J gave up 0 bases, with 7 bases separating them. CDR1 is SGDLS, CDR2 YYNGEE, per germline. The CDR3 is 14 amino acids. Here the CDR3 DNA reads TGTGCCAGCAGCGCAACAGGTAGCAATCAGCCCCAGCATTTT. It encodes CASSATGSNQPQHF. The entire variable domain, with the rest obtained from reference TRBV9 and TRBJ1-5, is as follows: DSGVTQTPKHLITATGQRVTLRCSPRSGDLSVYWYQQSLDQGLQFLIQYYNGEERAKGNILERFSAQQFPDLHSELNLSSLELGDSALYFCASSATGSNQPQHFGDGTRLSIL.

This clone was counted a few times. V usage is TRBV19 and J usage is TRBJ2-6; D ambiguous. Germline assignment: CDR1 LNHDA and CDR2 SQIVND (reference sequence). This CDR3 has 16 amino acids. The V gene lost 3 bases and the J gene lost 0 bases, with 9 bases spanning the gap. For the CDR3, the DNA is TGTGCCAGTAGTATTTTTACCGGCTCTGGGGCCAACGTCCTGACTTTC. Its protein is CASSIFTGSGANVLTF.

The chain links TRBV29-1 to TRBJ2-3; TRBD2 matches 7 bases. Unmatched junction bases numbered 10, after V lost 0 bases and J lost 4 bases. The CDR3 contains 16 residues. Germline V gene sequence: CDR1 SQVTM, CDR2 ANQGSEA. The DNA for the CDR3 is TGCAGCGTTGAAGATGGGGGTGGGAGGGTGGCAGATACGCAGTATTTT. It is translated as CSVEDGGGRVADTQYF.

The V gene is TRBV2, the J gene TRBJ2-7; perhaps TRBD1 as D (5 bases). Trimming shortened V by 4 bases and J by 6 bases, and 7 bases separated the two germline ends. This CDR3 spans 11 amino acids. Looked up from germline, CDR1 is SNHLY and CDR2 is FYNNEI. The CDR3: CASSVRGEQYF. CDR3 sequence (DNA): TGTGCCAGCAGTGTTAGGGGCGAGCAGTACTTC.

This clone was found a few times. The chain is built from TRBV5-1 and TRBJ2-4, with D possibly being TRBD1 (5 bases). There are 16 residues in the CDR3. V was trimmed by 0 bases and J by 0 bases, leaving 10 bases between them. Per germline, CDR1 SGHRS and CDR2 YFSETQ. DNA for the CDR3: TGCGCCAGCAGCTTGGGACAGCCCTTAGCCAAAAACATTCAGTACTTC. Translation gives CASSLGQPLAKNIQYF.

V is TRBV5-1 and J is TRBJ2-2; 11 bases agree with TRBD1. CDR3 length equals 18 residues. Losses at the gene ends were 5 bases for V and 5 bases for J; bases not matched to a gene: 14. Germline CDR1 reads SGHRS; CDR2 reads YFSETQ. The CDR3 protein is CASRSGTGGLAVTGELFF. In DNA form, the CDR3 reads TGCGCCAGCAGGTCCGGGACAGGGGGTCTGGCGGTTACCGGGGAGCTGTTTTTT.

This rearrangement joins TRBV7-2 to TRBJ1-1, with D maybe TRBD1 (5 bases). Trimming left V 1 base short and J 4 bases short, with 10 bases between. The germline V gene has CDR1 SGHTA and CDR2 FQGNSA. The CDR3 consists of 14 residues. The chain's CDR3 is CASSLDAGITEAFF. In nucleotides, the CDR3 is TGTGCCAGCAGCTTAGATGCAGGGATCACTGAAGCTTTCTTT.